These 22 T cell receptor beta chains originate from one sample sequenced in a study of cytomegalovirus exposure and HLA in healthy donors. TCRdb's copy holds only in-frame clones and misses some; the assay was immunoSEQ multiplex PCR. The sample carries some 170,000 clones, 70% to 90% recorded once. Material for sequencing was PBMCs. The origin of the receptors is a woman aged 18-30 years in good health and CMV-seronegative.

V usage is TRBV19 and J usage is TRBJ2-1; TRBD2 is a possible D gene (6 bases). The CDR3 sequence is 12 residues long. Germline assignment: CDR1 LNHDA and CDR2 SQIVND (reference sequence). Trimming pared 5 bases from V and 12 bases from J, leaving 14 bases between. The CDR3 reads CASSVGEAWQFF. CDR3 sequence (DNA): TGTGCCAGTAGTGTTGGGGAGGCCTGGCAGTTCTTC.

V is TRBV6-5 and J is TRBJ2-1; perhaps TRBD1 as D (7 bases). The V gene's germline CDR1 is MNHEY and CDR2 SVGAGI. This CDR3 is 13 amino acids long. V was shortened by 4 bases and J by 9 bases, with 13 bases between the two germline ends. DNA of the CDR3: TGTGCCAGCAGTTCTTTCAGGGGGGCTGAGCAGTTCTTC. This sequence encodes CASSSFRGAEQFF.

The rearrangement links TRBV9 to TRBJ2-1; 8 positions agree with TRBD2. The CDR3 runs to 16 residues. Germline V CDR1 and CDR2: SGDLS, YYNGEE. Losses at the gene ends were 1 base for V and 6 bases for J; bases not matched to a gene: 9. In nucleotides, the CDR3 is TGTGCCAGCAGCGTAAACCCGGGACTAGTGCCCAATGAGCAGTTCTTC. Translating gives CASSVNPGLVPNEQFF.

The chain uses TRBV25-1 and TRBJ2-7; D unresolved. CDR1 is MGHDK, CDR2 SYGVNS, per germline. This CDR3 comprises 11 residues. With 3 bases removed from V and 7 bases from J, the gap between germline ends came to 7 bases. This CDR3 reads CASSDLREQYF. The CDR3 nucleotides are TGTGCCAGCAGTGATCTGAGAGAGCAGTACTTC.

The chain joins TRBV6-8 to TRBJ2-3; 10 bases align to TRBD2. The germline CDR1 and CDR2 sequences are MNHGY and SAAAGT. Trimming at V came to 7 bases and at J to 6 bases, leaving 10 bases not matched to a gene. The CDR3 covers 15 residues. The CDR3 protein is CASTRSSGSTDTQYF. In DNA form, the CDR3 reads TGTGCCAGCACGAGGTCTAGCGGGAGTACGGATACGCAGTATTTT.

V is TRBV10-3 and J is TRBJ2-4; D not resolved. This CDR3 contains 19 residues. V lost 5 bases, J lost 1 base, and 24 bases lay in between. Germline-derived CDR1 and CDR2 are ENHRY and SYGVKD. DNA for the CDR3: TGTGCCATCAGTTCCTATGCCTTAGGCCAAATCGGGGCCAAAAACATTCAGTACTTC. It is translated as CAISSYALGQIGAKNIQYF.

The rearrangement uses TRBV5-6 and TRBJ1-4; unclear D gene. From germline, CDR1 is SGHDT and CDR2 YYEEEE. Trimming cost V 0 bases and J 3 bases, with 15 bases left between them. The CDR3 length is 17 residues. Written as DNA, the CDR3 is TGTGCCAGCAGCTTGGCGGGGAGTGGAATTGCTAATGAAAAACTGTTTTTT. Amino acids: CASSLAGSGIANEKLFF.

This sequence joins TRBV19 and TRBJ1-1, with 8 positions matching TRBD1. Trimming removed 4 bases from V and 1 base from J; junction bases left unmatched: 5. The CDR3 sequence is 15 residues long. Germline-derived CDR1 and CDR2 are LNHDA and SQIVND (reference sequence). The CDR3: CASSTSGTGNTEAFF. CDR3 DNA: TGTGCCAGTAGTACCTCCGGGACAGGGAACACTGAAGCTTTCTTT.

In DNA form, the CDR3 reads TGTGCCAGCAGCAAGGAGGGGACTAGCCGGTATGAGCAGTTCTTC. Its protein product is CASSKEGTSRYEQFF. V and J are TRBV21-1 and TRBJ2-1; TRBD2 reflects the table's D call only, with no check against the DNA. TRBV21-1 is given as a pseudogene. The CDR3 covers 15 residues.

About this clone itself: One end of the junction is discordant with germline, which a read error may explain. This chain uses TRBV11-3 with TRBJ2-7; 7 positions agree with TRBD1. This CDR3 spans 14 amino acids. Germline assignment: CDR1 SGHNT and CDR2 YENEEA. The CDR3 DNA is TGTGCCAGCAGCATAGACAGGGCTTCGAATGAGAAGTACTTC. Translation gives CASSIDRASNEKYF.

This chain joins TRBV4-3 and TRBJ2-2, with 11 bases aligning to TRBD2. Unmatched junction bases numbered 14, after V lost 1 base and J lost 4 bases. Per germline, CDR1 LGHNA and CDR2 YSLEER. There are 20 residues in the CDR3. CDR3 nucleotides: TGCGCCAGCAGCCAAGTATTGGGGGGTCTAGCGGGAGGAGTCACCGGGGAGCTGTTTTTT. It is translated as CASSQVLGGLAGGVTGELFF.

This clone was detected only a few times. The CDR3 loop reads CASSLYPGLTEAFF. CDR3 in DNA: TGTGCCAGCAGTTTATACCCAGGGTTGACTGAAGCTTTCTTT. This chain uses TRBV27 with TRBJ1-1, with D possibly being TRBD1 (5 bases). This CDR3 spans 14 amino acids. Germline V gene lookup returns CDR1 MNHEY and CDR2 SMNVEV (reference sequence). The V end lost 1 base, the J end lost 5 bases, and 11 bases lay between the germline ends.

The chain uses TRBV5-8 and TRBJ2-7, with D uncertain. Trimming left V 4 bases short and J 6 bases short, with 17 bases between. Germline loops: CDR1 SGHTS, CDR2 YDEGEE. This CDR3 has 14 residues. The CDR3: CASSLALTDGEQYF. CDR3 bases: TGTGCCAGCAGCCTGGCCCTGACTGACGGCGAGCAGTACTTC.

V usage is TRBV6-5 and J usage is TRBJ1-4; the match to TRBD1 covers 7 bases. The J segment lost 4 bases and the V segment lost 10 bases, leaving 3 bases of the junction unmatched. The CDR3 has 12 amino acids. Germline lookup yields CDR1 MNHEY and CDR2 SVGAGI. The CDR3 loop is CAIRDSNEKLFF. The CDR3 nucleotides read TGTGCCATCCGGGACAGTAATGAAAAACTGTTTTTT.

V and J are TRBV7-9 and TRBJ2-3; 9 bases match TRBD2. The ends lost 5 bases at V and 2 bases at J; junction bases unmatched: 8. Germline-derived CDR1 and CDR2 are SEHNR and FQNEAQ (reference sequence). The CDR3 is 16 residues long. The CDR3 region is CASSPFLGLATDTQYF. In DNA form, the CDR3 reads TGTGCCAGCAGCCCATTTTTGGGACTAGCCACAGATACGCAGTATTTT.

The genes are TRBV21-1 and TRBJ2-7; the table calls TRBD2, which could not be checked here. TRBV21-1 is a documented pseudogene. This CDR3 comprises 15 residues. This CDR3 is CASSKALAGAYEQYF. The DNA for the CDR3 is TGTGCCAGCAGCAAAGCACTAGCGGGAGCCTACGAGCAGTACTTC.

The chain combines TRBV27 with TRBJ1-2; 7 nucleotides match TRBD1. Per the germline V gene, CDR1 is MNHEY and CDR2 is SMNVEV (reference sequence). The CDR3 is 16 residues long. After removal of 5 bases from V and 5 bases from J, the junction contained 14 bases not matched to a gene. The CDR3 DNA reads as TGTGCCAGCAGTGTGACAGGGACGAGCGGTCCGTATGGCTACACCTTC. Translation: CASSVTGTSGPYGYTF.

The V call is TRBV10-2, the J call TRBJ1-3; TRBD1 might be the D (5 bases). Germline assignment: CDR1 WSHSY and CDR2 SAAADI. This CDR3 is built from 18 residues. V was shortened by 0 bases and J by 2 bases, with 17 bases between the two germline ends. DNA for the CDR3: TGCGCCAGCAGTGAGTCGAAGACAAGGGGCTTCACTGGAAACACCATATATTTT. This gives the protein CASSESKTRGFTGNTIYF.

The J gene is TRBJ1-2, the V gene TRBV27, with TRBD1 identical over 7 bases. The CDR3 runs to 13 residues. Germline V gene lookup returns CDR1 MNHEY and CDR2 SMNVEV (reference sequence). V was pared by 6 bases and J by 8 bases, with 9 bases of the junction left unmatched. The chain's CDR3 is CASSPYAGQGYTF. DNA for the CDR3: TGTGCCAGCAGCCCGTATGCGGGACAGGGCTACACCTTC.

The chain links TRBV19 to TRBJ2-1, with 11 bases matching TRBD2. V was clipped by 3 bases and J by 6 bases; unmatched bases: 4. Germline values: CDR1 LNHDA, CDR2 SQIVND (reference sequence). The CDR3 has 15 residues. The CDR3: CASSILAGGPNEQFF. Written as DNA, the CDR3 is TGTGCCAGTAGTATTTTAGCGGGGGGGCCCAATGAGCAGTTCTTC.

The rearrangement joins TRBV9 to TRBJ2-3; 8 nucleotides line up with TRBD2. With 0 bases clipped from V and 2 bases from J, the junction kept 5 bases outside the gene matches. Germline V lookup: CDR1 SGDLS, CDR2 YYNGEE. This CDR3 spans 16 amino acids. CDR3 nucleotides: TGTGCCAGCAGCGTAGATCCTAGCGGGTTCACAGATACGCAGTATTTT. It specifies CASSVDPSGFTDTQYF.

The chain links TRBV15 to TRBJ2-2; D is possibly TRBD2 (6 bases). The CDR3 loop spans 15 amino acids. From germline, CDR1 is LNHNV and CDR2 YYDKDF (reference sequence). Trimming pared 0 bases from V and 6 bases from J, leaving 11 bases between. CDR3 DNA: TGTGCCACCAGCAGAGATGGAGGAGGGCCCGGGGAGCTGTTTTTT. The encoded protein is CATSRDGGGPGELFF.